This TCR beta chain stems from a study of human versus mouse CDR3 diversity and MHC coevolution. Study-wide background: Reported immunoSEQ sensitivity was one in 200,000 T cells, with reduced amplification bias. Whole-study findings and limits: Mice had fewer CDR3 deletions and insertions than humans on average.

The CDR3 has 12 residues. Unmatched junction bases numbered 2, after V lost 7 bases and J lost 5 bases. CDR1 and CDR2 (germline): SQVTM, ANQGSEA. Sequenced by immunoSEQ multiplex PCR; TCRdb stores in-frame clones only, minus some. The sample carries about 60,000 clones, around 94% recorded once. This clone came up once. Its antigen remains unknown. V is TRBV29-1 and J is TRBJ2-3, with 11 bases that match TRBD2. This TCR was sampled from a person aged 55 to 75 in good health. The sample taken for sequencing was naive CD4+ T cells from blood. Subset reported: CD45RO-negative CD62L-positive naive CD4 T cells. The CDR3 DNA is TGCAGCGCCGGACTAGCGGGAGATACGCAGTATTTT. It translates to CSAGLAGDTQYF.